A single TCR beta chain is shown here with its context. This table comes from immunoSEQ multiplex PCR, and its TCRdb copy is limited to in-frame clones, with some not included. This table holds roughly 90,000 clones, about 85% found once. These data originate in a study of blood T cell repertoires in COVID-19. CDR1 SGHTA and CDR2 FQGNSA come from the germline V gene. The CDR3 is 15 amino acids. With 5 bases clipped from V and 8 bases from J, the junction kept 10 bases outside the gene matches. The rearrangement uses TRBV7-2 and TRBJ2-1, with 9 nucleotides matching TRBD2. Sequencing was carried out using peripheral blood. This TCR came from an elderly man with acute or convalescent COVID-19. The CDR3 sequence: CASSPLAGRSDEQFF. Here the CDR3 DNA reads TGTGCCAGCAGCCCTCTAGCGGGGAGGAGTGATGAGCAGTTCTTC.